This note documents a single T cell receptor (beta chain) sequence. The antigen this receptor binds is unknown. No clone much larger than this one lies a single base away; base qualities are absent. Sequenced using an Illumina NovaSeq 6000. TCR cDNA was made using 5'RACE template switching, a step that added a universal primer site and unique molecular identifiers. Priming of cDNA synthesis was performed from both the TCR alpha and TCR beta constant segments. Libraries were amplified in two PCR steps, with sample barcodes and sequencing adapters added in the second step. Sequencing of libraries was performed on Illumina HiSeq 2500 (2x100 bp) or NovaSeq (2x150 bp). For the original study's pipeline: MIGEC handled demultiplexing of reads and collapsing into UMI consensus sequences, while MiXCR performed V(D)J alignment. Clonotypes responding to the vaccine were identified with edgeR on replicate PBMC samples, with the criteria of FDR below 0.01 and a log2 fold change above 5 up to day 15. Each bulk clonotype was labeled CD4 or CD8 based on which sequenced repertoire, CD4 or CD8, contained the clonotype at higher abundance. TCRdb applied fastp at Q25 and MiXCR to the public reads, then kept only in-frame beta chains. Under each unique CDR3 protein, matching rows form one entry showing the most common genes and DNA. None of the V and J calls come from the authors' own analysis; TCRdb made them. This sample lists some 420,000 distinct CDR3 sequences; about 19% were detected once. Clones ranked in the top ten supply 15% to 20% of the sample.

The sample belongs to a study of T cells after yellow fever vaccination (dated by TCRdb to about 2019). At the level of the whole study: The SMART-Seq v4 Ultra Low Input RNA kit was used to prepare libraries from fractions with low cell numbers. Bulk TCR alpha and beta repertoires were sequenced longitudinally to track T-cell clones before and after primary and booster YFV17D yellow fever vaccination. Two healthy male donors, one aged 18 to 30 and one aged 30 to 40 years, made up the cohort. Bulk PBMC replicates and cell subsets were isolated from blood drawn at multiple timepoints before and after both primary and secondary immunization. General conclusions and limits of the study: Because only a couple of donors were included in the study, the extent to which the findings can be generalized is limited. A small fraction of clonotypes appeared in both the CD4 and CD8 compartments, likely as a result of convergent recombination. After the booster, most clones that had expanded after primary vaccination were detected again (around 97% of CD4 and more than 80% of CD8), suggesting broad maintenance of memory. Computational filtering was needed because FACS-sorted repertoires could contain abundant contaminating clonotypes from the bulk population. The secondary T-cell response was weaker than the primary response but faster, peaking on day 5 instead of day 15.

Sample treatment or condition, as interpreted from the label and publication: live attenuated yellow fever vaccine strain. At each blood-draw timepoint, two biological replicates of bulk PBMCs were obtained. PBMCs were isolated from peripheral blood using a standard Ficoll-Paque protocol. TriZol was used to extract RNA from bulk PBMCs, from CD4 and CD8 fractions, and from dextramer-positive and dextramer-negative fractions. Here the sequenced sample was PBMCs, taken before the yellow fever booster vaccination. This TCR derives from a man between 18 and 35 years old who received the YFV17D yellow fever vaccine.

The CDR3 reads as follows: CASSLSTSGAPSTDTQYF. The nucleotide sequence is given as TGTGCCAGCAGCTTGTCCACTAGCGGGGCCCCAAGCACAGATACGCAGTATTTT. Recombination linked TRBV7-3 to TRBJ2-3, and 10 junction bases match TRBD2. V is trimmed back by 3 bases and J by 0 bases, and the junction contains 9 bases that no gene match accounts for. Its CDR3 holds 18 amino acids, cysteine through phenylalanine. Of all the DNA, just the CDR3 is kept, 54 bases in frame from base 1. In the germline V gene, CDR1 corresponds to SGHTA and CDR2 to FQGTGA.